This T cell receptor beta chain comes out of a study of blood T cell repertoires in COVID-19 (dated by TCRdb to 2020 to 2021). For context, the study as a whole: Samples covering the acute and convalescent phases of COVID-19 were provided by collaborators in the United States, Italy and Spain. Subjects who had been exposed to COVID-19, were actively infected with it, or had recovered from it provided the deeply sampled blood TCRbeta repertoires that made up the dataset. Where available, HLA class I and class II types were taken from metadata supplied by the sample provider and were not determined by assay-based typing. Samples were obtained from the ongoing ImmuneRACE study (first 160 participants) and from 1,200 or so subjects provided by 6 global collaborators. The material from the prospective study consisted of cDNA or gDNA derived from T cells, B-cell-depleted T cells, or PBMCs. The repertoires were made available in a free public database intended to serve as a resource for research on the immune response to SARS-CoV-2. Nearly every sample came with metadata listing a de-identified subject ID, COVID-19 status, age in years and sex.

TCRbeta CDR3 regions were amplified from genomic DNA using the immunoSEQ Assay, a bias-controlled multiplex PCR. The study's processing was this. The number of nucleated cells in each sample was estimated by amplification of reference gene primers within the assay. Sequence reads were collapsed and filtered to measure the absolute abundance of every unique TCRbeta CDR3 rearrangement. For each sample, productive Simpson clonality was calculated as the square root of Simpson's diversity index across productive rearrangements. Sourced from immuneACCESS, this table was stored by TCRdb with only in-frame sequences that have V and J called. A share of the clones is absent; for the studies checked, an unresolved V gene accounts for under half, and the remainder has no known explanation. Clone size and the V and J calls come from that table; the DNA yielded D and trimming. Across this sample there are about 480,000 clones, with roughly 90% seen only once. 1.5% to 2% of the sample is taken by the ten largest.

Enrolling through a virtual design, the prospective study's participants ranged in age from roughly 18 to 89 years and lived across roughly 24 United States geographic areas. To assign participants to cohorts, the prospective study relied on clinical history that participants themselves reported in a screening survey and a study questionnaire. Recovered participants in ImmuneRACE Cohort 3 were defined by two consecutive negative NP/OP PCR tests, clearance by a healthcare professional, or resolution of symptoms. In the prospective study, mobile phlebotomists collected whole blood, serum and a nasopharyngeal or oropharyngeal swab from each participant. Participants in the prospective study had the option to provide additional blood draws and questionnaires over a roughly 2-month period. Prospective study blood samples were shipped either frozen or at room temperature before DNA extraction. Summary of the overall study and its limitations: How much clinical and demographic metadata was included differed by source and by participant, and the metadata was provided uncurated.

The junction shows trimming of 4 bases on V and 3 bases on J, plus 5 bases between the germline ends. The CDR3 runs 11 residues from the cysteine to the phenylalanine. Only the CDR3 DNA is retained, 33 bases long and in frame from the first base. The germline V gene yields SGHRS for CDR1 and YFSETQ for CDR2. Regarding this clone: It has no known antigen specificity. Base qualities are not provided; no much larger clone lies one nucleotide away.

This receptor was identified in a woman aged 40-49 years who had recovered from COVID-19. This receptor chain uses TRBV5-1 and TRBJ2-7; the D segment cannot be called with confidence. Sequences were obtained from PBMCs or T cells enriched from blood (not recorded which). The nucleotides read TGCGCCAGCAGCCAAAACTACGAGCAGTACTTC. Translation gives CASSQNYEQYF.